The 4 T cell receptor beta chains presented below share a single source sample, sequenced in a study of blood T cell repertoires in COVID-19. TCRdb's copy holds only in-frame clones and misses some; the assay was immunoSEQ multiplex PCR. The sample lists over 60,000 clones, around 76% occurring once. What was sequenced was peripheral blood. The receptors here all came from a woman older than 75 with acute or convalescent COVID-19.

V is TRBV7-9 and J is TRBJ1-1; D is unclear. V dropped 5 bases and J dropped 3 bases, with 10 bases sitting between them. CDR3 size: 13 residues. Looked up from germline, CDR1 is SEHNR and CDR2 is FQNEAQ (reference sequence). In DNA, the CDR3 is TGTGCCAGCAGCCTCCTTACGGACACTGAAGCTTTCTTT. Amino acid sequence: CASSLLTDTEAFF.

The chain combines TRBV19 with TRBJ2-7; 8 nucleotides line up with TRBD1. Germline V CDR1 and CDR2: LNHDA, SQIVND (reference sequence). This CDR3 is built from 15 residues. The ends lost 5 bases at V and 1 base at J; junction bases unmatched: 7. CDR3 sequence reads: CASSGGQAFSYEQYF. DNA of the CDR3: TGTGCCAGTAGTGGGGGACAGGCTTTTTCCTACGAGCAGTACTTC.

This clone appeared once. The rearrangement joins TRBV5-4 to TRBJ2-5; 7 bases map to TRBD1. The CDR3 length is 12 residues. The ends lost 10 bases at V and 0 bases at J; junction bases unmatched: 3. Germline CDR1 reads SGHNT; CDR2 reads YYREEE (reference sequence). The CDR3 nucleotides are TGTGCCGGGGGACAGAACCAAGAGACCCAGTACTTC. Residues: CAGGQNQETQYF.

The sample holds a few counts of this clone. The CDR3 protein is CASRPPQRYNEQFF. DNA of the CDR3: TGTGCCAGCAGGCCCCCCCAGCGGTACAATGAGCAGTTCTTC. The chain employs TRBV2 and TRBJ2-1, with TRBD2 as a possible D gene (5 bases). Germline V gene data show CDR1 as SNHLY and CDR2 as FYNNEI. The V end lost 6 bases, the J end lost 4 bases, and 13 bases lay between the germline ends. The CDR3 contains 14 residues.